This entry lists 24 T cell receptor beta chains sequenced from one sample in a study of beta chain features in type 1 diabetes. Overall study findings and caveats: Type 1 diabetes patients had moderately but significantly shorter TCRB CDR3s in all four CD4+ subsets.

Expressed TCRB transcripts got sequenced, as all isolated RNA was reverse transcribed. Profiled with immunoSEQ multiplex PCR; TCRdb holds only in-frame clones, not every one. The sample holds a few hundred thousand clones, 8% to 10% seen once. These receptors have no known antigen. The specimen was central memory CD4+ T cells from blood. These receptors all come from a man between 25 and 39 years old with type 1 diabetes.

V usage is TRBV7-2 and J usage is TRBJ2-1; unclear D gene. V was trimmed by 5 bases and J by 6 bases, leaving 14 bases between them. The CDR3 sequence is 14 residues long. Germline-derived CDR1 and CDR2 are SGHTA and FQGNSA. The CDR3 spells CASSPPPLSNEQFF. The CDR3 region has the DNA TGTGCCAGCAGCCCACCTCCCCTCTCCAATGAGCAGTTCTTC.

This chain links TRBV6-5 with TRBJ2-7; 8 bases fit TRBD1. There are 15 residues in the CDR3. CDR1 and CDR2 (germline): MNHEY, SVGAGI. The junction had 8 bases not matched to a gene; V was cut back by 2 bases and J by 5 bases. The CDR3, as DNA: TGTGCCAGCAGTTACGTCGGGGGACAGGACCACGAGCAGTACTTC. Translation gives CASSYVGGQDHEQYF.

The chain couples TRBV28 to TRBJ1-1; 9 bases agree with TRBD1. Trimming at V came to 8 bases and at J to 10 bases, leaving 14 bases not matched to a gene. Germline-derived CDR1 and CDR2 are MDHEN and SYDVKM. The CDR3 is 14 amino acids. CDR3 amino acids: CASLTGGAGWVAFF. The CDR3 DNA follows: TGTGCCAGCCTCACAGGGGGCGCAGGGTGGGTAGCTTTCTTT.

The rearrangement joins TRBV5-6 to TRBJ1-2; D not resolved. The CDR3 extends over 13 amino acids. Trimming removed 6 bases from V and 0 bases from J, with 9 bases in between. Per germline, CDR1 SGHDT and CDR2 YYEEEE. The CDR3 region has the DNA TGTGCCAGCACCGACGTAGCTAACTATGGCTACACCTTC. This gives the protein CASTDVANYGYTF.

The gene calls are TRBV19 and TRBJ2-5; D remains unclear. Trimming removed 8 bases from V and 4 bases from J, with 14 bases in between. This CDR3 has 13 residues. Germline CDR1 LNHDA, CDR2 SQIVND (reference sequence). The CDR3 region is CASSRVFSETQYF. The CDR3 bases are TGTGCCAGTTCCCGGGTCTTCTCAGAGACCCAGTACTTC.

The chain links TRBV28 to TRBJ1-2; a possible D gene is TRBD1 (6 bases). Trimming removed 4 bases from V and 4 bases from J, with 16 bases in between. CDR3 length equals 15 residues. Germline values: CDR1 MDHEN, CDR2 SYDVKM. The CDR3 DNA follows: TGTGCCAGCAGTTCGGAAACAAGGACAGCCTATGGCTACACCTTC. Translation: CASSSETRTAYGYTF.

This clone was counted a few times. A read error may produce the germline difference seen at one junction end. This chain uses TRBV28 with TRBJ2-7, with D possibly being TRBD1 (5 bases). CDR1 is MDHEN, CDR2 SYDVKM, per germline. This CDR3 is 15 amino acids long. The DNA of the CDR3 is TGTGCCAGCAGTGCGACCGACAGAGTTCGCTACCAGCAGTACTTC. It codes for CASSATDRVRYQQYF.

This clone occurred a few times. V is TRBV9 and J is TRBJ2-5; the D gene could be TRBD1 or TRBD2 (6 bases each). Germline-derived CDR1 and CDR2 are SGDLS and YYNGEE. V lost 0 bases, J lost 2 bases, and 14 bases lay in between. CDR3 size: 16 residues. CDR3 sequence (DNA): TGTGCCAGCAGCGTAGGAGGGGGAGGTAGACAAGAGACCCAGTACTTC. Encoded protein: CASSVGGGGRQETQYF.

The V gene is TRBV5-1, the J gene TRBJ2-7; the D is unclear. Germline V gives CDR1 SGHRS, CDR2 YFSETQ. The V gene lost 1 base and the J gene lost 4 bases, with 6 bases spanning the gap. The CDR3 extends over 12 amino acids. The CDR3 is CASSLREYEQYF. CDR3 sequence (DNA): TGCGCCAGCAGCTTGCGAGAATACGAGCAGTACTTC. The full variable domain, its missing parts supplied by reference TRBV5-1 and TRBJ2-7, is KAGVTQTPRYLIKTRGQQVTLSCSPISGHRSVSWYQQTPGQGLQFLFEYFSETQRNKGNFPGRFSGRQFSNSRSEMNVSTLELGDSALYLCASSLREYEQYFGPGTRLTVT.

V and J are TRBV4-2 and TRBJ2-4; TRBD1 aligns across 9 bases. CDR1 is LGHNA, CDR2 YNFKEQ, per germline. J was trimmed by 7 bases and V by 2 bases; bases with no gene match: 9. This CDR3 is built from 16 residues. The CDR3 nucleotides read TGTGCCAGCAGCCAATTAGGACAGGGGCAGGGGAACATTCAGTACTTC. This sequence encodes CASSQLGQGQGNIQYF.

A few counts support this clone. V is TRBV5-1 and J is TRBJ2-7, with 7 bases that match TRBD2. The CDR3 is 15 amino acids. Germline V gives CDR1 SGHRS, CDR2 YFSETQ. The J segment lost 0 bases and the V segment lost 0 bases, leaving 3 bases of the junction unmatched. CDR3 protein: CASSLALALSYEQYF. DNA of the CDR3: TGCGCCAGCAGCTTGGCACTAGCGCTCTCCTACGAGCAGTACTTC.

The chain recombines TRBV28 with TRBJ1-2, with a tentative D call TRBD1 (6 bases). Trimming took off 2 bases at V and 0 bases at J, with 19 bases between the two ends. CDR3 length equals 18 residues. CDR1 is MDHEN, CDR2 SYDVKM, per germline. The CDR3 nucleotides are TGTGCCAGCAGTTTAAGAGGGCAGGGGCGTTCTTCTAACTATGGCTACACCTTC. It specifies CASSLRGQGRSSNYGYTF.

This clone was seen only a few times. The chain couples TRBV5-1 to TRBJ1-3; D possibly corresponds to TRBD1 (6 bases). This CDR3 has 15 residues. Germline loops: CDR1 SGHRS, CDR2 YFSETQ. V was clipped by 0 bases and J by 0 bases, with 7 bases between them. The CDR3 nucleotides are TGCGCCAGCAGCTTGGAGGGGGACTCTGGAAACACCATATATTTT. Residues: CASSLEGDSGNTIYF.

This clone was seen many times. V gene TRBV7-9 combines with J gene TRBJ2-1, with TRBD1 matching over 10 bases. This CDR3 spans 14 amino acids. J lost 8 bases, V lost 5 bases, and 6 bases had no gene match. Germline CDR1 SEHNR, CDR2 FQNEAQ (reference sequence). The CDR3 spells CASSPGQGSYEQFF. CDR3 DNA: TGTGCCAGCAGCCCGGGACAGGGGTCTTATGAGCAGTTCTTC.

The gene calls are TRBV20-1 and TRBJ1-1; D is uncertain. V was trimmed by 3 bases and J by 8 bases, leaving 10 bases between them. The germline gives CDR1 DFQATT, CDR2 SNEGSKA (reference sequence). The length of the CDR3 is 11 residues. In DNA, the CDR3 is TGCAGTGCTAGGGGCCTGGCGGAAGCTTTCTTT. It encodes CSARGLAEAFF.

This chain joins TRBV9 and TRBJ2-3; D may be TRBD2 (5 bases). CDR1 SGDLS and CDR2 YYNGEE come from the germline V gene. V dropped 4 bases and J dropped 1 base, with 13 bases sitting between them. The CDR3 spans 15 residues. The CDR3, as DNA: TGTGCCAGCAGCTCCCACCTTAGCGGCACAGATACGCAGTATTTT. Encoded protein: CASSSHLSGTDTQYF. Variable domain in full (rest from reference TRBV9 and TRBJ2-3): DSGVTQTPKHLITATGQRVTLRCSPRSGDLSVYWYQQSLDQGLQFLIQYYNGEERAKGNILERFSAQQFPDLHSELNLSSLELGDSALYFCASSSHLSGTDTQYFGPGTRLTVL.

This clone was seen at least ten times. The chain carries TRBV7-9 and TRBJ1-3, with D uncertain. Deletions cut 1 base from V and 2 bases from J, with 9 bases between. Germline CDR1 reads SEHNR; CDR2 reads FQNEAQ (reference sequence). CDR3 length: 15 amino acids. The CDR3 loop is CASSLGTVPGNTIYF. CDR3 DNA: TGTGCCAGCAGCTTAGGCACAGTACCTGGAAACACCATATATTTT. The entire variable domain, with the rest obtained from reference TRBV7-9 and TRBJ1-3, is as follows: DTGVSQNPRHKITKRGQNVTFRCDPISEHNRLYWYRQTLGQGPEFLTYFQNEAQLEKSRLLSDRFSAERPKGSFSTLEIQRTEQGDSAMYLCASSLGTVPGNTIYFGEGSWLTVV.

This clone was found a few times. This chain joins TRBV7-9 and TRBJ2-5; 11 bases are a match to TRBD2. The length of the CDR3 is 16 residues. The V gene's germline CDR1 is SEHNR and CDR2 FQNEAQ (reference sequence). The trim removed 5 bases at V and 1 base at J, leaving 6 bases unmatched. This CDR3 is CASSARLAGSQETQYF. The CDR3 nucleotides are TGTGCCAGCAGCGCCAGACTAGCGGGGAGCCAAGAGACCCAGTACTTC.

This clone was counted only a few times. V usage is TRBV5-4 and J usage is TRBJ1-1; D is undetermined. Trimming shortened V by 0 bases and J by 6 bases, and 9 bases separated the two germline ends. CDR1 SGHNT and CDR2 YYREEE come from the germline V gene (reference sequence). This CDR3 has 13 residues. The CDR3 coding sequence is TGTGCCAGCAGCTTGGGCCCCGACGCTGAAGCTTTCTTT. It translates to CASSLGPDAEAFF. The entire variable domain, with the rest obtained from reference TRBV5-4 and TRBJ1-1, is as follows: ETGVTQSPTHLIKTRGQQVTLRCSSQSGHNTVSWYQQALGQGPQFIFQYYREEENGRGNFPPRFSGLQFPNYSSELNVNALELDDSALYLCASSLGPDAEAFFGQGTRLTVV.

The table lists this clone with a few counts. The chain carries TRBV14 and TRBJ2-1; D gene uncertain. Looked up from germline, CDR1 is SGHDN and CDR2 is FVKESK. V was cut by 2 bases and J by 2 bases, with 4 bases left in between. The CDR3 is 13 residues long. CDR3 sequence (DNA): TGTGCCAGCAGCCAACACCCCTACAATGAGCAGTTCTTC. This codes for CASSQHPYNEQFF.

The chain couples TRBV28 to TRBJ2-2, with 10 bases that match TRBD2. The trim removed 9 bases at V and 1 base at J, leaving 5 bases unmatched. The CDR3 is 15 amino acids. Germline V CDR1 and CDR2: MDHEN, SYDVKM. CDR3: CASQLAGGNTGELFF. CDR3 coding DNA: TGTGCCAGTCAATTAGCGGGAGGGAACACCGGGGAGCTGTTTTTT. Supplemented by reference TRBV28 and TRBJ2-2, the full variable domain reads DVKVTQSSRYLVKRTGEKVFLECVQDMDHENMFWYRQDPGLGLRLIYFSYDVKMKEKGDIPEGYSVSREKKERFSLILESASTNQTSMYLCASQLAGGNTGELFFGEGSRLTVL.

The sample holds a few counts of this clone. The rearrangement uses TRBV27 and TRBJ2-3; no clear D. The V end was cut by 5 bases, the J end by 8 bases, with 8 bases between. This CDR3 is 11 amino acids long. Germline V gene sequence: CDR1 MNHEY, CDR2 SMNVEV (reference sequence). CDR3 DNA: TGTGCCAGCAGTCCGCCGGGTACGCAGTATTTT. Translated: CASSPPGTQYF.

The V call is TRBV28, the J call TRBJ2-5; no clear D. CDR3 length equals 13 residues. Trimming took 10 bases from V and 2 from J, leaving 14 bases between them. Per the germline V gene, CDR1 is MDHEN and CDR2 is SYDVKM. The CDR3 DNA is TGTGCCATATCACCACCCGGGCAAGAGACCCAGTACTTC. As protein: CAISPPGQETQYF.

This clone was recorded a few times. This sequence joins TRBV6-1 and TRBJ2-5; 12 bases line up with TRBD1. J was trimmed by 1 base and V by 2 bases; bases with no gene match: 2. Germline-derived CDR1 and CDR2 are MNHNS and SASEGT. CDR3 length equals 16 residues. The CDR3 loop is CASSEPGQGAQETQYF. The CDR3 DNA reads as TGTGCCAGCAGTGAACCGGGACAGGGGGCCCAAGAGACCCAGTACTTC.